This T cell receptor beta chain is from a study of early T cells in non-severe SARS-CoV-2 infection. Findings of the study overall: In VDJdb matching, anti-spike CD8 responses were favored while private and CD4 specificities went missing.

CDR1 SGHNT and CDR2 YYREEE come from the germline V gene (reference sequence). The CDR3 consists of 17 residues. The trim removed 4 bases at V and 7 bases at J, leaving 18 bases unmatched. In TCRdb, the 5' RACE reads were re-called with MiXCR into one record per CDR3 protein. This sample has fewer than 35,000 distinct CDR3 sequences; over 6.5% occur once, and the top ten carry 2.5% to 3%. This clonotype was observed a handful of times. Its antigen is currently unknown. The TCR was taken from an adult who was a healthcare worker with PCR-confirmed SARS-CoV-2 infection or an uninfected control (not recorded which). The rearrangement links TRBV5-4 to TRBJ2-3, with TRBD1 matching 7 bases. The sample taken for sequencing was whole blood. The CDR3 nucleotides read TGTGCCAGCAGCCCGGTTCTTTACAGGGGTGTTCCCTATACGCAGTATTTT. It specifies CASSPVLYRGVPYTQYF.